This T cell receptor (gamma chain) was profiled in a study of Vδ1+ human thymocytes. Broader study findings: Highly polyclonal TRG and TRD repertoires with Gaussian CDR3 length distributions appeared in thymus. Despite high sort purity, about 20% of thymic T cell receptor delta sequences were Vdelta2. The authors advised highly purified populations and single-cell validation.

The template was reverse-transcribed extracted RNA. Multiplex PCR used pooled V-gene forward primers and a constant-region reverse primer to amplify CDR3s. TCRdb reprocessed the multiplex PCR reads using CATT. The profile shows tens of thousands of gamma-chain clones, around 20% of them singletons. Between about 98% and 99.6% of sorted thymocytes were Vdelta1+. Comments on this clone: Its target is not known.

The CDR3 sequence is 13 residues long. CDR1 is EGSNGY, CDR2 YDSYNSKV, per germline. V dropped 0 bases and J dropped 12; count of bases not matched to a gene: 11. The genes are TRGV2 and TRGJ1 or TRGJ2. Material for sequencing was Vdelta1+ gamma-delta thymocytes from the thymus. The sample's subset: FACS-sorted CD3+ TCRalphabeta- TCRVdelta1+ TCRVdelta2- thymocytes. The clonotype was recovered from a girl in the first two years of life who had congenital heart surgery. Here the CDR3 reads CATWDGSGQRKLF. The CDR3 nucleotides read TGTGCCACCTGGGACGGGTCTGGTCAGAGGAAACTCTTT.